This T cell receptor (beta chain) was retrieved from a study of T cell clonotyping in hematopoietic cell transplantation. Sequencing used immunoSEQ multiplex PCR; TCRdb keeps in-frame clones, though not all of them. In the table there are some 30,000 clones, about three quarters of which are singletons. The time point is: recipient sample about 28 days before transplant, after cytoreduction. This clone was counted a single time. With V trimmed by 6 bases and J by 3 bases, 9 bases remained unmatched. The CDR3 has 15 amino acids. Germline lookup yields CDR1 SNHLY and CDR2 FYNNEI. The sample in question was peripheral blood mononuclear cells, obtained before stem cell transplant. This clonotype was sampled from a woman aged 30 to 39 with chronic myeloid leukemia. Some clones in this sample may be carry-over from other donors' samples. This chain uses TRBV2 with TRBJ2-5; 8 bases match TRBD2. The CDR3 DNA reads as TGTGCCAGCAGCAGAAGCGGGGGCGCGAAAGAGACCCAGTACTTC. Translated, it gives CASSRSGGAKETQYF.